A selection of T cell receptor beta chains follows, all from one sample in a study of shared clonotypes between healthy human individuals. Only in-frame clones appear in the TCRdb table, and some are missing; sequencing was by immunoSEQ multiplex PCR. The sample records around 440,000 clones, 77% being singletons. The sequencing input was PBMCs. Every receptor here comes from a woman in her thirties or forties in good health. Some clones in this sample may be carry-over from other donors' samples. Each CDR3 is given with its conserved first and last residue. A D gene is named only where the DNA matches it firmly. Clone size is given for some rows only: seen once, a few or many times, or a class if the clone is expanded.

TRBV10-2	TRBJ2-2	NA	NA	CASRESGFTGELFF	TGCGCCAGCAGAGAGTCGGGATTCACCGGGGAGCTGTTTTTT
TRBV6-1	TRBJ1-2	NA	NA	CASSEGIRVGYTF	TGTGCCAGCAGTGAAGGAATTCGAGTTGGCTACACCTTC
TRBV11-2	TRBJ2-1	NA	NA	CASVGGSYNEQFF	TGTGCCAGCGTGGGAGGCTCCTACAATGAGCAGTTCTTC
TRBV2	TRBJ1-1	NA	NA	CASTVGLNTEAFF	TGTGCCAGCACGGTAGGACTGAACACTGAAGCTTTCTTT
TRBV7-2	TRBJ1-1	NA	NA	CASSLDYGTEAFF	TGTGCCAGCAGCTTAGACTATGGGACTGAAGCTTTCTTT
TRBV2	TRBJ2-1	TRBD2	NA	CASSEVGLGLAGGNEQFF	TGTGCCAGCAGTGAAGTCGGCCTGGGACTAGCAGGCGGGAATGAGCAGTTCTTC
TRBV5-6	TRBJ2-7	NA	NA	CASSVQGRHEQYF	TGTGCCAGCAGCGTACAGGGTAGGCACGAGCAGTACTTC
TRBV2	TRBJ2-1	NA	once	CASSEEGSSYNEQFF	TGTGCCAGCAGTGAAGAGGGTAGCTCCTACAATGAGCAGTTCTTC
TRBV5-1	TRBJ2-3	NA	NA	CASSTWDFRGDTQYF	TGCGCCAGCAGCACCTGGGACTTCCGGGGAGATACGCAGTATTTT
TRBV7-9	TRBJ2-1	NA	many	CASSPPVEDEQFF	TGTGCCAGCAGTCCGCCAGTAGAGGATGAGCAGTTCTTC
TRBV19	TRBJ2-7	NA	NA	CASSIGPGNSYEQYF	TGTGCCAGTAGTATAGGACCAGGGAACTCCTACGAGCAGTACTTC
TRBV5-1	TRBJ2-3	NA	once	CASISGGTDTQYF	TGCGCCAGCATCTCTGGGGGCACAGATACGCAGTATTTT
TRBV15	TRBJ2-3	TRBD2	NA	CATSKRLADRTDTQYF	TGTGCCACCAGCAAACGACTAGCGGACCGGACAGATACGCAGTATTTT
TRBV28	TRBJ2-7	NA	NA	CASSLGMYEQYF	TGTGCCAGCAGTTTAGGCATGTACGAGCAGTACTTC
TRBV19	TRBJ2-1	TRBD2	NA	CASSIEGWEGQNEQFF	TGTGCCAGTAGTATCGAGGGGTGGGAGGGCCAGAATGAGCAGTTCTTC
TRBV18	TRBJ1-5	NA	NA	CASSPDPGEGQPQHF	TGTGCCAGCTCACCCGATCCCGGGGAGGGCCAGCCCCAGCATTTT
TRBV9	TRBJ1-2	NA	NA	CASSPHEAGEYGYTF	TGTGCCAGCAGCCCCCACGAGGCAGGAGAATATGGCTACACCTTC
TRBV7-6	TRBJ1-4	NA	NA	CASSPAGGRPNEKLFF	TGTGCCAGCAGCCCGGCTGGGGGCCGGCCGAATGAAAAACTGTTTTTT
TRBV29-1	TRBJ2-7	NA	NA	CSVESTAHYEQYF	TGCAGCGTTGAGTCGACAGCTCACTACGAGCAGTACTTC
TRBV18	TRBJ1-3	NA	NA	CASSPPGTGNTIYF	TGTGCCAGCTCACCACCAGGGACTGGAAACACCATATATTTT
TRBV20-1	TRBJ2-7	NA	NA	CSASRRDEQYF	TGCAGTGCATCCCGTAGGGACGAGCAGTACTTC
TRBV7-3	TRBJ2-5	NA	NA	CASSLVGSQETQYF	TGTGCCAGCAGCTTAGTCGGATCCCAAGAGACCCAGTACTTC
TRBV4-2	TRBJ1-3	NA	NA	CASGTLGGPSGNTIYF	TGTGCCAGCGGGACGCTTGGGGGCCCCTCTGGAAACACCATATATTTT
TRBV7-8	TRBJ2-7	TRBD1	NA	CASSPDRVPPYEQYF	TGTGCCAGCAGCCCCGACAGGGTGCCCCCCTACGAGCAGTACTTC
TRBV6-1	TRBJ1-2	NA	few	CASRDAGVGYGYTF	TGTGCCAGCAGGGATGCAGGGGTTGGGTATGGCTACACCTTC
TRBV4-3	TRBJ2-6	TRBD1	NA	CASSQETGGAGLGANVLTF	TGCGCCAGCAGCCAGGAGACAGGGGGCGCGGGTCTTGGGGCCAACGTCCTGACTTTC
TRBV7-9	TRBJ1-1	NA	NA	CASSEGHTNTEAFF	TGTGCCAGCAGCGAGGGACACACTAACACTGAAGCTTTCTTT
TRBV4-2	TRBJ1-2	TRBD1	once	CASSQDPGTGVYGYTF	TGTGCCAGCAGCCAAGATCCCGGGACAGGGGTTTATGGCTACACCTTC
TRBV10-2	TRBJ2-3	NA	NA	CASSVDYQTDTQYF	TGCGCCAGCAGTGTGGACTATCAAACAGATACGCAGTATTTT
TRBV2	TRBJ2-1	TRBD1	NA	CASSEVRGTGDNEQFF	TGTGCCAGCAGTGAAGTACGCGGGACAGGGGACAATGAGCAGTTCTTC
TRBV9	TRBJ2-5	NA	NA	CASSVGAGRKETQYF	TGTGCCAGCAGCGTAGGCGCAGGGCGTAAAGAGACCCAGTACTTC
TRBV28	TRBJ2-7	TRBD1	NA	CASSLRVTGLYEQYF	TGTGCCAGCAGTTTACGTGTGACAGGGCTCTACGAGCAGTACTTC
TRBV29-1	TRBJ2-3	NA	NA	CSVDTSTGISTDTQYF	TGCAGCGTTGATACTAGTACAGGGATTAGCACAGATACGCAGTATTTT
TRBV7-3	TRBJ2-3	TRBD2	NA	CASSLRLAGDSDTQYF	TGTGCCAGCAGCCTCCGACTAGCGGGAGACTCAGATACGCAGTATTTT
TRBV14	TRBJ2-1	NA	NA	CASSQGGSGRDEQFF	TGTGCCAGCAGCCAAGGAGGGTCAGGCAGGGATGAGCAGTTCTTC
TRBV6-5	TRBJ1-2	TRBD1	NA	CASSSGQLTRNYGYTF	TGTGCCAGCAGTTCGGGACAGCTCACCCGTAACTATGGCTACACCTTC
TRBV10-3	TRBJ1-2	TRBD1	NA	CAISETRDRGAYGYTF	TGTGCCATCAGTGAGACCCGGGACAGGGGGGCCTATGGCTACACCTTC
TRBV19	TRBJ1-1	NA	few	CASTPPRVPMNTEAFF	TGTGCCAGTACCCCCCCGAGGGTCCCCATGAACACTGAAGCTTTCTTT
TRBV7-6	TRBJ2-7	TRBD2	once	CASSFTPGLALDEQYF	TGTGCCAGCAGCTTTACCCCCGGACTAGCCCTCGACGAGCAGTACTTC
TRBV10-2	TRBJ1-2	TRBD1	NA	CASSRQGMDGYTF	TGCGCCAGCAGCCGACAGGGAATGGATGGCTACACCTTC
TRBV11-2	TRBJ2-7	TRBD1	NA	CASSLDAGGSISYEQYF	TGTGCCAGCAGCTTAGACGCAGGGGGTTCGATTTCCTACGAGCAGTACTTC
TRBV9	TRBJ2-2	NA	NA	CASSVALTFGGELFF	TGTGCCAGCAGCGTAGCACTAACCTTTGGCGGGGAGCTGTTTTTT
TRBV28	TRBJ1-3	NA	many	CASSLIPGAGNTIYF	TGTGCCAGCAGTTTAATTCCAGGGGCTGGAAACACCATATATTTT
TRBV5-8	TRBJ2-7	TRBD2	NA	CASSFGRLASGTYEQYF	TGTGCCAGCAGCTTTGGTCGGTTGGCTAGCGGAACCTACGAGCAGTACTTC
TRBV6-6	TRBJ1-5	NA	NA	CASSYSPGQPQHF	TGTGCCAGCAGTTACTCTCCAGGCCAGCCCCAGCATTTT
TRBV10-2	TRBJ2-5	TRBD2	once	CASKGLAEETQYF	TGCGCCAGTAAGGGACTAGCGGAAGAGACCCAGTACTTC
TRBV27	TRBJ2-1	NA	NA	CASRDGGYNEQFF	TGTGCCAGCAGGGACGGGGGCTACAATGAGCAGTTCTTC
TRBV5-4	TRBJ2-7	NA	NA	CASSLGAMTSSYEQYF	TGTGCCAGCAGCTTGGGGGCAATGACTAGCTCCTACGAGCAGTACTTC
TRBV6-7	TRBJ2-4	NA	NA	CASSPLARAKNIQYF	TGTGCCAGCTCCCCCCTAGCCCGAGCCAAAAACATTCAGTACTTC
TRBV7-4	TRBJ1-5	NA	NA	CASSLGAREGQPQHF	TGTGCCAGCAGCTTAGGGGCCAGGGAGGGTCAGCCCCAGCATTTT
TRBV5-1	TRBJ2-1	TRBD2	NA	CASSVLAGEGEQFF	TGCGCCAGCAGCGTACTAGCGGGAGAAGGTGAGCAGTTCTTC
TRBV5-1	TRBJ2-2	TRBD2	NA	CASSLKTSGSAGELFF	TGCGCCAGCAGCTTAAAGACTAGCGGGAGTGCCGGGGAGCTGTTTTTT
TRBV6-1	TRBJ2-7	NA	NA	CASSAGHGTFYEQYF	TGTGCCAGCAGTGCCGGACACGGCACTTTTTACGAGCAGTACTTC
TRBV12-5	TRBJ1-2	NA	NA	CASGLTGTYGYTF	TGTGCTAGTGGTTTGACAGGGACCTATGGCTACACCTTC
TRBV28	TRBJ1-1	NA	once	CASSLWGRAADTEAFF	TGTGCCAGCAGTTTATGGGGCAGGGCGGCGGACACTGAAGCTTTCTTT